The source of this TCR beta chain is a study of T cell changes during pregnancy in multiple sclerosis. The CDR3 loop spans 15 amino acids. V lost 2 bases and J lost 11; bases outside the gene matches: 13. Per the germline V gene, CDR1 is MNHEY and CDR2 is SVGAGI. Using immunoSEQ multiplex PCR, the repertoire was profiled, and TCRdb retains in-frame clones only, with some absent. The sample lists 35,000 or so clones; around 90% were seen once. This receptor was taken from a female donor with multiple sclerosis, enrolled in a pregnancy study. The input for sequencing was CD4+ T cells from peripheral blood mononuclear cells, taken after pregnancy. J is TRBJ1-1 and V is TRBV6-5, with 8 bases identical to TRBD1. In DNA, the CDR3 is TGTGCCAGCAGTTACCTCGCTGGACAGGGTGGAGAGGCTTTCTTT. Protein: CASSYLAGQGGEAFF.